This TCR beta chain was profiled in a study of T cell changes during pregnancy in multiple sclerosis. Clones were sequenced by immunoSEQ multiplex PCR, and TCRdb holds only the in-frame ones, with some missing. The sample contains 69,000 or so clones, 91% of which appear only once. Germline CDR1 reads PRHDT; CDR2 reads FYEKMQ (reference sequence). The CDR3 spans 13 residues. V shed 3 bases and J shed 8 bases, with 13 bases lying between them. The sequence derives from a female donor in good health, enrolled as a control in a pregnancy study. V gene TRBV13 combines with J gene TRBJ1-2; no clear D. The source material was CD4+ T cells from peripheral blood mononuclear cells, sampled in the third trimester of pregnancy. DNA for the CDR3: TGTGCCAGCAGCTTCAATCCTAGCGGGGGCTACACCTTC. As protein: CASSFNPSGGYTF.